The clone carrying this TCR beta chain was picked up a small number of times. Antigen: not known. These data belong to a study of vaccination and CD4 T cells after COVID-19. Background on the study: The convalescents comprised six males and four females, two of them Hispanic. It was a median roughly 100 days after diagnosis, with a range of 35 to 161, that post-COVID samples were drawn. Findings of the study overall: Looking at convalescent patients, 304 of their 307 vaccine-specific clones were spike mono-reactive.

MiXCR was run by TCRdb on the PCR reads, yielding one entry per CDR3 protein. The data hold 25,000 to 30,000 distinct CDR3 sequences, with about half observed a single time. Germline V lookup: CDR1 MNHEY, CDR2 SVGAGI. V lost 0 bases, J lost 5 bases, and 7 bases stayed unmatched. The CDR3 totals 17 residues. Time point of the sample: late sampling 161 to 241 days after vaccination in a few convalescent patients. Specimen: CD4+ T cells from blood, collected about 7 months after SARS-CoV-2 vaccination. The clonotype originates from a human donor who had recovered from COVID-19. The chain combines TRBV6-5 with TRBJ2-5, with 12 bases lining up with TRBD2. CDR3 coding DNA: TGTGCCAGCAGTTACTCGGCTAGCGGGAGGGATGGGGAGACCCAGTACTTC. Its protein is CASSYSASGRDGETQYF.